These 32 T cell receptor beta chains were all obtained from the same sample, sequenced in a study of blood T cell repertoires in COVID-19. Libraries were prepared by immunoSEQ multiplex PCR; TCRdb keeps only in-frame clonotypes and omits some of them. The sample has 100,000 to 150,000 clones, 80% to 90% seen once. The sequencing input was PBMCs or T cells enriched from blood (not recorded which). All receptors derive from a man between 35 and 55 years old with acute COVID-19.

CDR3 in amino acids: CASSAGQGLTQPQHF. The CDR3 region has the DNA TGTGCCAGCAGTGCGGGACAGGGGTTGACTCAGCCCCAGCATTTT. The chain carries TRBV2 and TRBJ1-5, with 10 bases lining up with TRBD1. After removal of 4 bases from V and 6 bases from J, the junction contained 6 bases not matched to a gene. From germline, CDR1 is SNHLY and CDR2 FYNNEI. The CDR3 runs to 15 residues.

The V call is TRBV2, the J call TRBJ2-7; 9 nucleotides match TRBD2. The CDR3 runs to 14 residues. V lost 8 bases and J lost 5; bases outside the gene matches: 10. The V gene's germline CDR1 is SNHLY and CDR2 FYNNEI. The CDR3 DNA sequence: TGTGCCAGCTGCTTAGCGGGAGTGTATGACGAGCAGTACTTC. As protein: CASCLAGVYDEQYF.

CDR3 nucleotide sequence: TGTGCCAGTAGTTCAGGACAGCCCCAGCATTTT. It yields the protein CASSSGQPQHF. The chain combines TRBV19 with TRBJ1-5; D ambiguous. Germline V lookup: CDR1 LNHDA, CDR2 SQIVND (reference sequence). The CDR3 covers 11 residues. V was trimmed by 5 bases and J by 7 bases, leaving 6 bases between them.

This clone has only one observation. The chain uses TRBV5-1 and TRBJ2-1; 8 bases line up with TRBD2. V dropped 4 bases and J dropped 8; count of bases not matched to a gene: 8. The CDR3 extends over 14 amino acids. The germline V gene encodes CDR1 SGHRS and CDR2 YFSETQ. The CDR3 DNA sequence: TGCGCCAGCAGCCTGGGACTAGTTGGCCATGAGCAGTTCTTC. Translation gives CASSLGLVGHEQFF.

As DNA, the CDR3 is TGTGCCAGCAGCTCACTAGCGGGAGGGGGCGAGCAGTACTTC. It yields the protein CASSSLAGGGEQYF. The chain recombines TRBV7-9 with TRBJ2-7; 13 bases fit TRBD2. Germline assignment: CDR1 SEHNR and CDR2 FQNEAQ (reference sequence). Germline trimming cut 4 bases from V and 6 bases from J; bases unmatched to any gene: 3. There are 14 residues in the CDR3.

V and J are TRBV6-6 and TRBJ2-4, with 9 nucleotides matching TRBD1. The CDR3 sequence is 14 residues long. Germline V gene lookup returns CDR1 MNHNY and CDR2 SVGAGI (reference sequence). The V gene end was trimmed by 8 bases and the J gene end by 7 bases; junction bases not matched to a gene: 9. The CDR3 coding sequence is TGTGCCAGCGACGGGGGGACAGGGACGAACATTCAGTACTTC. The encoded protein is CASDGGTGTNIQYF.

The J gene is TRBJ1-2, the V gene TRBV4-2; D gene ambiguous. The CDR3 contains 15 residues. The germline V gene encodes CDR1 LGHNA and CDR2 YNFKEQ. V gave up 4 bases and J gave up 2 bases, with 14 bases separating them. The DNA of the CDR3 is TGTGCCAGCAGCCCCCTCGGGATGGGGAACTATGGCTACACCTTC. Protein sequence: CASSPLGMGNYGYTF.

The chain is built from TRBV19 and TRBJ2-1; 12 bases are a match to TRBD2. The CDR3 totals 15 residues. CDR1 is LNHDA and CDR2 is SQIVND in the germline V gene (reference sequence). J was trimmed by 6 bases and V by 5 bases; bases with no gene match: 5. This chain's CDR3 is CASSPLAGGLNEQFF. The DNA of the CDR3 is TGTGCCAGTAGTCCACTAGCGGGGGGTCTCAATGAGCAGTTCTTC.

DNA of the CDR3: TGTGCCAGCAGCCAAGATCGAAGCGGGGGGGCGAAAAGCAATGAGCAGTTCTTC. It translates to CASSQDRSGGAKSNEQFF. V and J are TRBV4-2 and TRBJ2-1; 10 positions agree with TRBD2. Looked up from germline, CDR1 is LGHNA and CDR2 is YNFKEQ. CDR3 length equals 18 residues. Trimming cost V 0 bases and J 6 bases; bases outside gene matches: 11.

This clone was seen a few times. The J gene is TRBJ2-2, the V gene TRBV19; weak D call: TRBD1 (6 bases). V was clipped by 11 bases and J by 1 base, with 11 bases between them. Germline loops: CDR1 LNHDA, CDR2 SQIVND (reference sequence). The CDR3 covers 13 residues. The CDR3 bases are TGTGCCGGACAGAGCGGGAACACCGGGGAGCTGTTTTTT. Encoded protein: CAGQSGNTGELFF.

The J gene is TRBJ2-3, the V gene TRBV19; TRBD2 agrees at 9 bases. The CDR3 has 16 residues. Germline trimming cut 1 base from V and 4 bases from J; bases unmatched to any gene: 6. From germline, CDR1 is LNHDA and CDR2 SQIVND (reference sequence). CDR3 nucleotide sequence: TGTGCCAGTAGTATAGGGGCTAGCGGGGTGGCAGATACGCAGTATTTT. Translating gives CASSIGASGVADTQYF.

This chain links TRBV6-5 with TRBJ1-2, with TRBD1 matching over 8 bases. V lost 5 bases, J lost 8 bases, and 13 bases stayed unmatched. The CDR3 has 15 amino acids. CDR1 MNHEY and CDR2 SVGAGI come from the germline V gene. The DNA for the CDR3 is TGTGCCAGCAGTCCTCGGACAGGGTTAGGTGGCGGCTACACCTTC. Translating gives CASSPRTGLGGGYTF.

The chain recombines TRBV5-1 with TRBJ2-3; TRBD2 aligns across 11 bases. From germline, CDR1 is SGHRS and CDR2 YFSETQ. CDR3 size: 14 residues. J lost 4 bases, V lost 2 bases, and 0 bases had no gene match. The CDR3 is CASSFSGRADTQYF. CDR3 DNA: TGCGCCAGCAGCTTTAGCGGGAGGGCAGATACGCAGTATTTT.

This clone was detected once. CDR3 in DNA: TGTGCCAGCAGGTCCTTGGATACGCAGTATTTT. Its translation: CASRSLDTQYF. The chain links TRBV12-3 or TRBV12-4 to TRBJ2-3; D is unresolved. The CDR3 totals 11 residues. The germline V and J ends were trimmed by 6 bases and 6 bases, with 7 bases remaining between them.

This clone was seen once. The chain uses TRBV21-1 and TRBJ2-7; the table's D call of TRBD1 was not tested on the DNA. TRBV21-1 is a recognized pseudogene. The CDR3 length is 14 residues. CDR3 DNA: TGTGCCAGCCCACTACCGGGACAGACCTACGAGCAGTACTTC. It codes for CASPLPGQTYEQYF.

This chain uses TRBV15 with TRBJ2-5; TRBD1 might be the D (6 bases). Germline V CDR1 and CDR2: LNHNV, YYDKDF (reference sequence). The CDR3 is 16 amino acids. Trimming shortened V by 0 bases and J by 4 bases, and 15 bases separated the two germline ends. This CDR3 reads CATSRDHPGAGETQYF. In DNA form, the CDR3 reads TGTGCCACCAGCAGAGATCATCCAGGGGCGGGAGAGACCCAGTACTTC.

This chain connects TRBV12-5 to TRBJ2-3, with TRBD2 matching 8 bases. V lost 1 base, J lost 1 base, and 4 bases stayed unmatched. The CDR3 totals 16 residues. Germline V gene sequence: CDR1 LGHNT, CDR2 FRNRAP. CDR3 bases: TGTGCTAGTGGTTTGGATCCGGGACTAGGCACAGATACGCAGTATTTT. Translation gives CASGLDPGLGTDTQYF.

The rearrangement links TRBV3-1 (or the pseudogene TRBV3-2) to TRBJ1-1, with a possible D match to TRBD1 (6 bases). The germline CDR1 and CDR2 sequences are LGHDT and YNNKEL (reference sequence). The CDR3 is 14 residues long. Deletions cut 4 bases from V and 5 bases from J, with 14 bases between. CDR3 amino acids: CASSPGGGRTEAFF. Written as DNA, the CDR3 is TGTGCCAGCAGCCCGGGTGGGGGCAGGACTGAAGCTTTCTTT.

This chain joins TRBV6-1 and TRBJ1-2; D is ambiguous. V lost 2 bases to trimming and J lost 0 bases, with 10 bases between them. Germline V gene sequence: CDR1 MNHNS, CDR2 SASEGT. The CDR3 extends over 15 amino acids. CDR3 protein: CASSETPESNYGYTF. CDR3 in DNA: TGTGCCAGCAGTGAAACCCCGGAGTCTAACTATGGCTACACCTTC.

This chain connects TRBV7-3 to TRBJ1-1; no firm D call. Per germline, CDR1 SGHTA and CDR2 FQGTGA. The CDR3 sequence is 13 residues long. The V and J ends lost 4 bases and 2 bases respectively, with 8 bases between them. CDR3 sequence: CASSSGINTEAFF. In DNA form, the CDR3 reads TGTGCCAGCAGCTCGGGAATTAACACTGAAGCTTTCTTT.

V and J are TRBV5-1 and TRBJ1-2; D is ambiguous. The CDR3 length is 14 residues. V gave up 7 bases and J gave up 6 bases, with 19 bases separating them. Germline CDR1 is SGHRS and CDR2 is YFSETQ. The CDR3 sequence: CASAQRAPGNGYTF. CDR3 DNA: TGCGCCAGCGCCCAGCGGGCCCCGGGGAATGGCTACACCTTC.

The CDR3 spells CATSDDRGDTQYF. The DNA for the CDR3 is TGTGCCACCAGTGATGATAGGGGAGATACGCAGTATTTT. V gene TRBV24-1 combines with J gene TRBJ2-3; D may be TRBD1 (5 bases). CDR1 and CDR2 from the germline V gene are KGHDR and SFDVKD. Trimming stripped 3 bases from V and 5 bases from J, with 8 bases between. This CDR3 region has 13 residues.

This chain links TRBV2 with TRBJ1-5, with 9 bases lining up with TRBD1. Trimming cost V 4 bases and J 1 base; bases outside gene matches: 11. Germline lookup yields CDR1 SNHLY and CDR2 FYNNEI. The CDR3 totals 18 residues. CDR3 protein: CASSGDRERVRSNQPQHF. Here the CDR3 DNA reads TGTGCCAGCAGTGGGGACAGGGAGAGAGTAAGAAGCAATCAGCCCCAGCATTTT.

The CDR3 sequence is CASSLVGLAGGIQYF. CDR3 DNA: TGTGCCAGCAGCTTAGTCGGGCTAGCGGGAGGCATTCAGTACTTC. The chain is built from TRBV11-1 and TRBJ2-4; 11 bases are a match to TRBD2. Germline V lookup: CDR1 SGHAT, CDR2 FQDESV (reference sequence). This CDR3 region has 15 residues. V dropped 1 base and J dropped 9; count of bases not matched to a gene: 5.

The CDR3 sequence is CASSHDWGPREKLFF. CDR3 nucleotide sequence: TGTGCCAGCAGCCACGATTGGGGGCCTAGGGAAAAACTGTTTTTT. The chain links TRBV7-9 to TRBJ1-4; maybe TRBD1 (6 bases). Germline CDR1 reads SEHNR; CDR2 reads FQNEAQ (reference sequence). There are 15 residues in the CDR3. Trimming removed 5 bases at V and 8 bases at J, with 18 bases between.

The chain is built from TRBV28 and TRBJ2-7; TRBD1 agrees at 7 bases. Germline-derived CDR1 and CDR2 are MDHEN and SYDVKM. Trimming took 6 bases from V and 1 from J; bases not matched to a gene: 9. CDR3 length: 15 residues. The CDR3 is CASRDPTGRSYEQYF. Written as DNA, the CDR3 is TGTGCCAGCAGGGATCCGACAGGGAGATCCTACGAGCAGTACTTC.

The genes are TRBV19 and TRBJ2-2, with 12 positions matching TRBD2. CDR1 is LNHDA, CDR2 SQIVND, per germline (reference sequence). Trimming cost V 1 base and J 4 bases; bases outside gene matches: 7. The CDR3 extends over 18 amino acids. The chain's CDR3 is CASSIGLAGEGSTGELFF. CDR3 bases: TGTGCCAGTAGTATAGGACTAGCGGGAGAGGGATCCACCGGGGAGCTGTTTTTT.

This chain uses TRBV29-1 with TRBJ2-7; TRBD2 matches 10 bases. In germline, CDR1 is SQVTM, CDR2 ANQGSEA. V shed 7 bases, J shed 0 bases, and the junction held 6 bases outside the gene matches. The CDR3 is 14 residues long. CDR3 sequence: CSAQAGGHSYEQYF. CDR3 nucleotide sequence: TGCAGCGCCCAAGCGGGGGGGCACTCCTACGAGCAGTACTTC.

J is TRBJ1-5 and V is TRBV6-1; TRBD1 matches 9 bases. CDR3 length equals 16 residues. CDR1 is MNHNS, CDR2 SASEGT, per germline. Losses at the gene ends were 0 bases for V and 6 bases for J; bases not matched to a gene: 6. CDR3 DNA: TGTGCCAGCAGTGAAGCCCCGGGACAGGGAGGTCAGCCCCAGCATTTT. Its translation is CASSEAPGQGGQPQHF.

The chain has TRBV19 and TRBJ1-2, with 7 bases identical to TRBD1. The CDR3 consists of 15 residues. Germline CDR1 LNHDA, CDR2 SQIVND (reference sequence). V was pared by 7 bases and J by 4 bases, with 12 bases of the junction left unmatched. The CDR3 bases are TGTGCCAGTATGCCGATTCCGGGACAGCTCTATGGCTACACCTTC. It translates to CASMPIPGQLYGYTF. The entire variable domain, with the rest obtained from reference TRBV19 and TRBJ1-2, is as follows: DGGITQSPKYLFRKEGQNVTLSCEQNLNHDAMYWYRQDPGQGLRLIYYSQIVNDFQKGDIAEGYSVSREKKESFPLTVTSAQKNPTAFYLCASMPIPGQLYGYTFGSGTRLTVV.

This clone has only one observation. This rearrangement joins TRBV7-6 to TRBJ2-5; the match to TRBD2 covers 9 bases. The CDR3 contains 17 residues. Losses at the gene ends were 5 bases for V and 0 bases for J; bases not matched to a gene: 10. Per germline, CDR1 SGHVS and CDR2 FNYEAQ. This CDR3 reads CASSQNSAGGNQETQYF. CDR3 in DNA: TGTGCCAGCAGCCAAAACTCGGCGGGAGGGAACCAAGAGACCCAGTACTTC.

The DNA for the CDR3 is TGCGCCAGCAGCGAAGGACTCGATTACAATGAGCAGTTCTTC. Amino acid sequence: CASSEGLDYNEQFF. The rearrangement uses TRBV5-1 and TRBJ2-1; D is perhaps TRBD2 (5 bases). The V gene's germline CDR1 is SGHRS and CDR2 YFSETQ. With 4 bases removed from V and 4 bases from J, the gap between germline ends came to 12 bases. This CDR3 region has 14 residues.